The following is a T cell receptor beta chain sequence with its context. Germline CDR1 reads MRHNA; CDR2 reads SNTAGT. The CDR3 is 13 residues long. Trimming cost V 6 bases and J 1 base, with 9 bases left between them. The sample is drawn from a study of control samples from healthy donors and cancer patients. Clones were read by immunoSEQ multiplex PCR, and TCRdb kept only the in-frame ones, dropping some. The sample contains some 90,000 clones, roughly 90% of which appear only once. The material sequenced was blood. The rearrangement joins TRBV6-4 to TRBJ1-1, with D unclear. This TCR was sampled from a woman between 25 and 40 years old in good health. The CDR3 is CASSPDGNTEAFF. DNA for the CDR3: TGTGCCAGCAGCCCGGACGGGAACACTGAAGCTTTCTTT.